The 15 T cell receptor beta chains in this list originate from one sample, sequenced in a study of T cells in Graves' hyperthyroidism and ophthalmopathy. RNA transcripts provided the source from which TCR beta CDR3 regions were amplified. Primed by the HTBI set, a first-round RT-PCR was run on the TCR CDR3. Each CDR3 protein is one row after TCRdb ran MiXCR on the multiplex PCR reads. This table holds hundreds of thousands of distinct CDR3 sequences, approximately 16% found once. What was sequenced was blood. The origin of the receptors is a woman aged 18-29 years with Graves' hyperthyroidism.

The rearrangement links TRBV11-2 to TRBJ1-2; unclear D gene. V lost 8 bases and J lost 6, with 16 bases in between. Per germline, CDR1 SGHAT and CDR2 FQNNGV. The CDR3 covers 13 residues. CDR3 DNA: TGTGCCAGCGCCCCGTGGGATAGTGATGGCTACACCTTC. Translated: CASAPWDSDGYTF.

The genes are TRBV10-2 and TRBJ1-4; D not certain. The CDR3 loop spans 14 amino acids. Per the germline V gene, CDR1 is WSHSY and CDR2 is SAAADI. V lost 7 bases and J lost 0, with 9 bases in between. CDR3 sequence reads: CASNTEATNEKLFF. The CDR3 nucleotides read TGCGCCAGCAATACGGAAGCAACTAATGAAAAACTGTTTTTT.

This clonotype turned up a few times. The chain has TRBV7-9 and TRBJ2-3; 11 nucleotides agree with TRBD1. Trimming removed 5 bases from V and 4 bases from J; junction bases left unmatched: 11. CDR1 is SEHNR and CDR2 is FQNEAQ in the germline V gene (reference sequence). There are 17 residues in the CDR3. In DNA, the CDR3 is TGTGCCAGCAGCATATGGGCCGGGACAGGGGGAGCAGATACGCAGTATTTT. Protein product: CASSIWAGTGGADTQYF.

This clonotype was detected only a few times. A much larger clonotype is one base distant, so this may be a read error. The gene calls are TRBV13 and TRBJ2-3; 8 bases map to TRBD2. Per the germline V gene, CDR1 is PRHDT and CDR2 is FYEKMQ (reference sequence). This CDR3 comprises 15 residues. CDR3 coding DNA: TGTGCCGGCAGCTTGACGACTAGCGGCACAGATACGCAGTATTTT. Amino acids: CAGSLTTSGTDTQYF.

The chain uses TRBV19 and TRBJ2-1; TRBD1 matches 9 bases. With 6 bases clipped from V and 10 bases from J, the junction kept 4 bases outside the gene matches. There are 12 residues in the CDR3. Germline V lookup: CDR1 LNHDA, CDR2 SQIVND (reference sequence). The CDR3 nucleotides read TGTGCCAGTAGGGGTGACAGGGGGGAGCAGTTCTTC. Translating it yields CASRGDRGEQFF.

The sample holds many counts of this clonotype. The rearrangement joins TRBV3-1 to TRBJ2-7, with D perhaps being TRBD1 or TRBD2 (5 bases each). The CDR3 runs 13 residues. The V end was cut by 1 base, the J end by 7 bases, with 11 bases between. CDR1 and CDR2 from the germline V gene are LGHDT and YNNKEL (reference sequence). CDR3 sequence reads: CASSQGQRGEQYF. The CDR3 DNA reads TGTGCCAGCAGCCAAGGCCAGAGGGGTGAGCAGTACTTC.

This clonotype has ten or more counts. The rearrangement uses TRBV11-2 and TRBJ2-1; 8 positions agree with TRBD1. Germline V gene sequence: CDR1 SGHAT, CDR2 FQNNGV. The trim removed 0 bases at V and 8 bases at J, leaving 12 bases unmatched. CDR3 length: 17 residues. CDR3 sequence reads: CASSLEPVRGRSDEQFF. For the CDR3, the DNA is TGTGCCAGCAGCTTAGAACCCGTCAGGGGGCGCTCGGATGAGCAGTTCTTC.

The rearrangement links TRBV6-1 to TRBJ1-1; unclear D gene. Germline CDR1 and CDR2: MNHNS and SASEGT. There are 14 residues in the CDR3. Trimming removed 3 bases at V and 0 bases at J, with 8 bases between. The CDR3 spells CASSDYGLNTEAFF. The CDR3 nucleotides are TGTGCCAGCAGTGATTATGGCCTGAACACTGAAGCTTTCTTT.

This clonotype was seen a handful of times. The chain carries TRBV4-1 and TRBJ2-1, with 13 bases identical to TRBD2. The germline gives CDR1 MGHRA, CDR2 YSYEKL. Germline trimming cut 6 bases from V and 10 bases from J; bases unmatched to any gene: 9. The CDR3 extends over 15 amino acids. The CDR3 nucleotides are TGCGCCAGCAGGCAACCGGGACTAGCGGGACAAGAGCAGTTCTTC. Protein sequence: CASRQPGLAGQEQFF.

This clonotype was detected many times. This chain links TRBV12-3 or TRBV12-4 with TRBJ1-2, with 7 bases fitting TRBD1. The CDR3 totals 12 residues. The V segment lost 5 bases and the J segment 4 bases; nucleotides outside the gene matches: 1. DNA for the CDR3: TGTGCCAGCAGTGGGGACAGCTATGGCTACACCTTC. Encoded protein: CASSGDSYGYTF.

The table lists this clonotype with a count of one. A much larger clone is a single base away; this may be a read error. This chain links TRBV7-2 with TRBJ2-3; D might be TRBD1 (5 bases). Germline V gene lookup returns CDR1 SGHTA and CDR2 FQGNSA. This CDR3 spans 14 amino acids. The CDR3 DNA follows: TGTGCCAGCAGCTTACAGGGATTCACAGATATGCAGTATTTT. Translation: CASSLQGFTDMQYF.

This clonotype was observed at least ten times. The chain links TRBV28 to TRBJ1-1; D is ambiguous. Germline loops: CDR1 MDHEN, CDR2 SYDVKM. The CDR3 loop spans 13 amino acids. V dropped 7 bases and J dropped 4 bases, with 13 bases sitting between them. This CDR3 is CASTPGEGTEAFF. The CDR3 nucleotides are TGTGCCAGCACGCCCGGGGAGGGCACTGAAGCTTTCTTT.

This clonotype was counted ten times or more. This chain uses TRBV7-3 with TRBJ1-1, with D possibly being TRBD1 (5 bases). V was pared by 5 bases and J by 4 bases, with 14 bases between. This CDR3 is 14 amino acids long. CDR1 is SGHTA, CDR2 FQGTGA, per germline. The CDR3 region is CASSPGAVLTEAFF. In nucleotides, the CDR3 is TGTGCCAGCAGCCCCGGGGCAGTTCTCACTGAAGCTTTCTTT.

This clonotype has at least ten counts. CDR3 residues: CASSTGENLVSGNTIYF. The DNA of the CDR3 is TGTGCCAGCAGTACCGGGGAGAACCTCGTCTCTGGAAACACCATATATTTT. V and J are TRBV6-4 and TRBJ1-3, with no clear D. The CDR3 is made up of 17 amino acids. CDR1 is MRHNA and CDR2 is SNTAGT in the germline V gene. Trimming took off 5 bases at V and 0 bases at J, with 17 bases between the two ends.

The table lists this clonotype with many counts. This chain links TRBV5-6 with TRBJ1-4, with TRBD1 as a possible D gene (5 bases). The CDR3 length is 13 residues. V was pared by 0 bases and J by 11 bases, with 11 bases between. Germline V gene data show CDR1 as SGHDT and CDR2 as YYEEEE. The CDR3 loop is CASSLGRGGKLFF. The CDR3 bases are TGTGCCAGCAGCTTGGGCCGGGGGGGTAAACTGTTTTTT.